These 5 T cell receptor beta chains came from one sample sequenced in a study of blood T cell repertoires in COVID-19. TCRdb keeps only in-frame clones here, not all; method: immunoSEQ multiplex PCR. The sample records some 98,000 clones, about 80% being singletons. Sequencing was done on a sample of peripheral blood. The origin of the receptors is a man aged 70-80 years with active or convalescent COVID-19.

This clone was found once. The rearrangement joins TRBV11-1 to TRBJ1-1; D remains unclear. V lost 3 bases and J lost 2, with 10 bases in between. Germline values: CDR1 SGHAT, CDR2 FQDESV (reference sequence). The CDR3 has 14 amino acids. The CDR3 is CASSFQSGNTEAFF. The CDR3 DNA reads as TGTGCCAGCAGCTTCCAGAGCGGAAACACTGAAGCTTTCTTT.

This clone was seen only once. The chain is built from TRBV12-3 or TRBV12-4 and TRBJ1-5; D may be TRBD1 (5 bases). V lost 1 base to trimming and J lost 7 bases, with 8 bases between them. This CDR3 spans 13 amino acids. CDR3 in amino acids: CASSLGGGQPQHF. DNA for the CDR3: TGTGCCAGCAGTTTAGGGGGGGGGCAGCCCCAGCATTTT.

J is TRBJ2-1 and V is TRBV7-9, with TRBD1 matching 9 bases. This CDR3 comprises 15 residues. V was pared by 5 bases and J by 4 bases, with 6 bases of the junction left unmatched. CDR1 is SEHNR and CDR2 is FQNEAQ in the germline V gene (reference sequence). CDR3 DNA: TGTGCCAGCAGCCTCACAGGGGGCGGATACAATGAGCAGTTCTTC. Protein sequence: CASSLTGGGYNEQFF.

The chain combines TRBV7-6 with TRBJ2-3, with TRBD2 matching over 8 bases. The CDR3 loop spans 14 amino acids. From germline, CDR1 is SGHVS and CDR2 FNYEAQ. V shed 3 bases, J shed 4 bases, and the junction held 3 bases outside the gene matches. CDR3 DNA sequence: TGTGCCAGCAGCTTTTCGGGGGGGGCAGATACGCAGTATTTT. Amino acids: CASSFSGGADTQYF.

This clone was seen only a few times. The chain is built from TRBV10-3 and TRBJ2-7; 9 bases map to TRBD1. The CDR3 is 13 residues long. Germline V gene lookup returns CDR1 ENHRY and CDR2 SYGVKD. V shed 10 bases, J shed 5 bases, and the junction held 9 bases outside the gene matches. The CDR3 spells CATEGQGVDEQYF. Here the CDR3 DNA reads TGTGCCACGGAGGGACAGGGAGTCGACGAGCAGTACTTC.